Detailed here is one T cell receptor beta chain. Its matching antigen is unknown. This sample was included in a study of T cell clusters in autoimmune cytopenias. Turning to the study itself: Healthy donor controls had a mean age of around 57 years and median age of 59 years.

Overall study findings and caveats: Primary autoimmune cytopenia patients seemingly lacked the physiological T cell clusters found in healthy donors.

The CDR3 spans 15 residues. Germline V lookup: CDR1 SGHNT, CDR2 YENEEA. TRB rearrangements were amplified by touch-down multiplex PCR with mixed TRB-A/B primers. From the multiplex PCR reads, TCRdb lists one entry per CDR3 protein and no DNA. The data show about 11,000 distinct CDR3 sequences, and the top ten clones hold 20% to 30%. TRB amplification used approximately 250 ng of peripheral blood genomic DNA. The same sample was also used in a study of T cell repertoires in aging, cancer and after chemotherapy. That paper notes: Healthy donors lost TCR diversity with age mainly through richness, cancer patients through richness and evenness.

The sequencing sample was made of peripheral blood. This sequence originates from a human donor in good health. The V call is TRBV11-3, the J call TRBJ1-1; TCRdb proposes TRBD1, but this gene call is untestable without DNA. CDR3 residues: CASSEWGDMNTEAFF. Full variable domain (remainder filled in from reference TRBV11-3 and TRBJ1-1): EAGVVQSPRYKIIEKKQPVAFWCNPISGHNTLYWYLQNLGQGPELLIRYENEEAVDDSQLPKDRFSAERLKGVDSTLKIQPAELGDSAVYLCASSEWGDMNTEAFFGQGTRLTVV.